The present T cell receptor beta chain was sequenced within a study of technical replicates of blood from several donors. Clones were sequenced by immunoSEQ multiplex PCR, and TCRdb holds only the in-frame ones, with some missing. The sample includes 75,000 to 95,000 clones, 95% seen only once; the top ten take more than 0.2%. The source is a human donor in good health. The sequencing input was T cells isolated from PBMCs.

CDR3 region: CASSANREQETQYF. In DNA form, the CDR3 reads TGTGCCAGCAGTGCCAACCGGGAACAAGAGACCCAGTACTTC. V and J are TRBV25-1 and TRBJ2-5, with D possibly matching TRBD2 (5 bases). This CDR3 is built from 14 residues. Germline CDR1 and CDR2: MGHDK and SYGVNS. V dropped 4 bases and J dropped 2 bases, with 11 bases sitting between them.